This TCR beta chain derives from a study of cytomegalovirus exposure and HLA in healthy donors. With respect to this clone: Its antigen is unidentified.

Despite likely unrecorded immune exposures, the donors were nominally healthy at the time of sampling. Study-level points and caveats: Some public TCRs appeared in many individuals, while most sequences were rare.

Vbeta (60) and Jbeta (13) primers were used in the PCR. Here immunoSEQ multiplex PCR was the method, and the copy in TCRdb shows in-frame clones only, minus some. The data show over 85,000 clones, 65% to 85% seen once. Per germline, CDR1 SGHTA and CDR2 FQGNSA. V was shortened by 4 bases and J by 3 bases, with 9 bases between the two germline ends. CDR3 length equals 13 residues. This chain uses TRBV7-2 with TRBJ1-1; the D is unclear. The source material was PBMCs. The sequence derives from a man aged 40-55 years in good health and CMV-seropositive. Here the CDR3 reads CASSSEIYTEAFF. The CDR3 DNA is TGTGCCAGCAGCTCGGAGATTTACACTGAAGCTTTCTTT.